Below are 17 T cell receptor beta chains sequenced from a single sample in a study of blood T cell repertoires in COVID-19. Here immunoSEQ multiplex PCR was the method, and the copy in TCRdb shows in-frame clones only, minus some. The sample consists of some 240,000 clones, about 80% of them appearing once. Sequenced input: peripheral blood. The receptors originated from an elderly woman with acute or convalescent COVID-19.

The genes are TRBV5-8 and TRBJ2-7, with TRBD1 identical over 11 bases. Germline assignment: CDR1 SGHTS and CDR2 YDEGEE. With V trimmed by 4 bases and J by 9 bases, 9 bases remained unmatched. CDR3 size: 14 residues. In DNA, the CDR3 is TGTGCCAGCAGCCGTGTGGGACAGGGGGGCGCGCAGTACTTC. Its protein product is CASSRVGQGGAQYF.

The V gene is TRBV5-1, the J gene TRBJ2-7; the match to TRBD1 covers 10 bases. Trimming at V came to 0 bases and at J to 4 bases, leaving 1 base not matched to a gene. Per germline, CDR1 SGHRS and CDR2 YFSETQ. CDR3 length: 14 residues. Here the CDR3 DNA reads TGCGCCAGCAGCTTGGCGGGACAGGGGTACGAGCAGTACTTC. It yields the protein CASSLAGQGYEQYF.

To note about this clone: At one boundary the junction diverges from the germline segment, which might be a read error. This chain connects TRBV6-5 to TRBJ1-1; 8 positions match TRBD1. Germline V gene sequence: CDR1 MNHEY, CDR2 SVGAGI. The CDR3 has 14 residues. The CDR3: CASSTGQGWTEAFF. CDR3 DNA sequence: TGTGCCAGCAGTACAGGACAGGGATGGACTGAGGCTTTCTTT.

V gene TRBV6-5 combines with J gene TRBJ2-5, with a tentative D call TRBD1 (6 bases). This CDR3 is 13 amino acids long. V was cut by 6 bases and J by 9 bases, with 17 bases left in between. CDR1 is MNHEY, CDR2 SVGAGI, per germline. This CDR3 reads CASRETGGWAQYF. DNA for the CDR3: TGTGCCAGCAGGGAGACAGGCGGGTGGGCCCAGTACTTC.

The CDR3 sequence: CASSLSRYRDRVPTEAFF. The CDR3 DNA sequence: TGTGCCAGCAGTTTATCGCGCTACCGGGACAGGGTCCCCACTGAAGCTTTCTTT. The chain combines TRBV27 with TRBJ1-1, with TRBD1 matching 9 bases. CDR3 length equals 18 residues. The germline V gene has CDR1 MNHEY and CDR2 SMNVEV (reference sequence). Trimming took 0 bases from V and 4 from J; bases not matched to a gene: 12.

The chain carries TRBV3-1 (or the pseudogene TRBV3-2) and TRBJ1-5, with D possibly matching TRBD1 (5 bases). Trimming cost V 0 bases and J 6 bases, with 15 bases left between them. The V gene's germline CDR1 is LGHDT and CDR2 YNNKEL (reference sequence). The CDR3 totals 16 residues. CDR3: CASSQEWSGRAQPQHF. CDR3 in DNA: TGTGCCAGCAGCCAAGAATGGTCAGGGAGGGCTCAGCCCCAGCATTTT.

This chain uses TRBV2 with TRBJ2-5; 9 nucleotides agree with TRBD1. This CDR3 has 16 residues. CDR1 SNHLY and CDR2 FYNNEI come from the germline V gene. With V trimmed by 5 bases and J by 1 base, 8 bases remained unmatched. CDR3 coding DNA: TGTGCCAGCAGTAACGTCCCGGGACAGGGCCAAGAGACCCAGTACTTC. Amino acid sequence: CASSNVPGQGQETQYF.

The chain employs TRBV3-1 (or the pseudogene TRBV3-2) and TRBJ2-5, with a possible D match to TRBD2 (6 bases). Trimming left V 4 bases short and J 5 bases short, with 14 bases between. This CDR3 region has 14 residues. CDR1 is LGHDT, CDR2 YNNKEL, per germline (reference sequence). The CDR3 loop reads CASSRRMEGETQYF. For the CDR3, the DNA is TGTGCCAGCAGCCGAAGGATGGAGGGGGAGACCCAGTACTTC.

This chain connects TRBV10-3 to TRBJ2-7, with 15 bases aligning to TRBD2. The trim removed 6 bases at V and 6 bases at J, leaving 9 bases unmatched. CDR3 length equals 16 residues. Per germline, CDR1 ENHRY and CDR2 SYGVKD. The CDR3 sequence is CAISPGLAGGLREQYF. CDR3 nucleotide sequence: TGTGCCATCAGCCCCGGACTAGCGGGGGGGCTACGCGAGCAGTACTTC.

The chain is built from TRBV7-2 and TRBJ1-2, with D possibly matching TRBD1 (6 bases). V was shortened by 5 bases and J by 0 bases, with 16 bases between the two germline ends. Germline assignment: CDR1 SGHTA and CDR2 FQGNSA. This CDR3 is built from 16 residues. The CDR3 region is CASSMGHASANYGYTF. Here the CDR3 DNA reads TGTGCCAGCAGCATGGGACATGCCTCGGCTAACTATGGCTACACCTTC.

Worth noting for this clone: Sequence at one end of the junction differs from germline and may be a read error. This chain's CDR3 is CSVGAGRNSALHF. CDR3 nucleotides: TGCAGCGTTGGGGCAGGGAGGAATTCAGCCCTCCACTTT. The chain combines TRBV29-1 with TRBJ1-6; D is perhaps TRBD1 (5 bases). The length of the CDR3 is 13 residues. Germline lookup yields CDR1 SQVTM and CDR2 ANQGSEA.

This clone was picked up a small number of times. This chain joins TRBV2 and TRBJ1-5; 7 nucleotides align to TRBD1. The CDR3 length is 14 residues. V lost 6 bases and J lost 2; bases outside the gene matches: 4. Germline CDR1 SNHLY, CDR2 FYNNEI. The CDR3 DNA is TGTGCCAGCAGCAGGGGGGTTGGCAATCAGCCCCAGCATTTT. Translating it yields CASSRGVGNQPQHF.

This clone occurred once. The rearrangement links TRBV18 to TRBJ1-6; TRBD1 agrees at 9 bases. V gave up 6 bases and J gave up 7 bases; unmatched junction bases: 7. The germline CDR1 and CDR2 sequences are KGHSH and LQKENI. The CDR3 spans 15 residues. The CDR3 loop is CASSSGTGTNSPLHF. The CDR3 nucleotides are TGTGCCAGCTCTTCCGGGACAGGGACCAATTCACCCCTCCACTTT.

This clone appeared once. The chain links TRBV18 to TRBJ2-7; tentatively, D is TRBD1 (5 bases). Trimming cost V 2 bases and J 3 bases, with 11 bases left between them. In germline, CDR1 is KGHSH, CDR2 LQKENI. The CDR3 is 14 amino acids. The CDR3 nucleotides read TGTGCCAGCTCACCAAGGGGCAGGGACTACGAGCAGTACTTC. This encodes CASSPRGRDYEQYF.

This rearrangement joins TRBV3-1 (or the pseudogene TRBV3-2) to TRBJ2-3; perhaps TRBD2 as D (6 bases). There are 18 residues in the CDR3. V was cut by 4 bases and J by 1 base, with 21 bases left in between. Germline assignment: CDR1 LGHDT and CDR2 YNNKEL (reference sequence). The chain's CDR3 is CASSPLPDYTARTDTQYF. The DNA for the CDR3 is TGTGCCAGCAGCCCGCTACCGGACTATACGGCGCGCACAGATACGCAGTATTTT.

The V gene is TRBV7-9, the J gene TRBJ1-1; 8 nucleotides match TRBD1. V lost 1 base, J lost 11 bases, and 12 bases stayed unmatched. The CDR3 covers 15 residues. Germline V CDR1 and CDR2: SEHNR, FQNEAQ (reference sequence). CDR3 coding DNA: TGTGCCAGCAGCTTAGATTCCACAGGGGGTGGGATGGCTTTCTTT. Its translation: CASSLDSTGGGMAFF.

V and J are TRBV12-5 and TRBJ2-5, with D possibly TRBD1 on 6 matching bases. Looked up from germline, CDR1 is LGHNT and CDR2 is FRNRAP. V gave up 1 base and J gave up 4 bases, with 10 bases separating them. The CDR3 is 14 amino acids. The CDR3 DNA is TGTGCTAGTGGTTTGGAGGGGGTAAGAGAGACCCAGTACTTC. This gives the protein CASGLEGVRETQYF.